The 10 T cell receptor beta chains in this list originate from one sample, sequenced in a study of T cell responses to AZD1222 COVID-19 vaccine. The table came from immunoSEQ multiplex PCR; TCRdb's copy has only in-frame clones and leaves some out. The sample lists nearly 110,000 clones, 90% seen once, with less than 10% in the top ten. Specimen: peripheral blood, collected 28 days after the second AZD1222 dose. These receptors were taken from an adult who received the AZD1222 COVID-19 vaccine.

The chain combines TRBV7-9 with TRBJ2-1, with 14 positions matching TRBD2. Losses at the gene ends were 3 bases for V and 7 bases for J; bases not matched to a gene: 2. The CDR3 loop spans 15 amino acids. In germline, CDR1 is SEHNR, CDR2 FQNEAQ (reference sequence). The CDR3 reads CASSFGTSGGNEQFF. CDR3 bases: TGTGCCAGCAGCTTCGGGACTAGCGGGGGAAATGAGCAGTTCTTC.

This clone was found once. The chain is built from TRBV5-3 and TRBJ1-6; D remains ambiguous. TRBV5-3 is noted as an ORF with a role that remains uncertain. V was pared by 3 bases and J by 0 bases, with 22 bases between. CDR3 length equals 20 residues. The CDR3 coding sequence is TGTGCCAGAAGCTATTGGTTCTCTCGGGATCCGAGCTCCTATAATTCACCCCTCCACTTT. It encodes CARSYWFSRDPSSYNSPLHF.

The CDR3 nucleotides are TGTGCCAGCTCACCACAGGGGTTTGCCGGGGAGCTGTTTTTT. As protein: CASSPQGFAGELFF. This chain links TRBV18 with TRBJ2-2; tentative D call: TRBD1 (5 bases). Per germline, CDR1 KGHSH and CDR2 LQKENI. V dropped 1 base and J dropped 6 bases, with 9 bases sitting between them. This CDR3 comprises 14 residues.

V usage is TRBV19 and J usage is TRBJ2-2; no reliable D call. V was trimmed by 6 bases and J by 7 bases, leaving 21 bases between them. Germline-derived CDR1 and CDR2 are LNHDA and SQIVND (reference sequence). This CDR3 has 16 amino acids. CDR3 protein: CASSLGPEPGIGELFF. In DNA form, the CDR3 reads TGTGCCAGTAGCCTAGGACCCGAGCCGGGTATCGGGGAGCTGTTTTTT.

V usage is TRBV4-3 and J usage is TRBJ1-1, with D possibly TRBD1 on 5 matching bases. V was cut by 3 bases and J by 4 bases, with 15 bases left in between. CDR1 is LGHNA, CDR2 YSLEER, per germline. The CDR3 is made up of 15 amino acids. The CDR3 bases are TGCGCCAGCAGCCACCCCGGGACGGCGGGCACTGAAGCTTTCTTT. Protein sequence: CASSHPGTAGTEAFF.

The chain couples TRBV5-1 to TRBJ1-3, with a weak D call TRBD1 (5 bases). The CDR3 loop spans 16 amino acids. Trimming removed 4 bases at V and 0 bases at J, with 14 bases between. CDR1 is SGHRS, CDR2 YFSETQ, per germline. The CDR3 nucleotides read TGCGCCAGCAGCAGAGGGACGATCTCCTCTGGAAACACCATATATTTT. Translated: CASSRGTISSGNTIYF.

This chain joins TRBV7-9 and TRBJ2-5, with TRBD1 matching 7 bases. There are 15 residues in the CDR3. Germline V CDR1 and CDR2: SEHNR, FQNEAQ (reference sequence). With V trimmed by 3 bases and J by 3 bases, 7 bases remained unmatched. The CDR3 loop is CASSLVRGSKETQYF. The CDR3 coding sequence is TGTGCCAGCAGCTTGGTCAGGGGGTCGAAAGAGACCCAGTACTTC.

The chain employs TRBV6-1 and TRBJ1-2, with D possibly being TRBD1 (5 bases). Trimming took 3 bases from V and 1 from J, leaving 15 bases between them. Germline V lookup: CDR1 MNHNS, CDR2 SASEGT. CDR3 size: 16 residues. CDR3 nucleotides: TGTGCCAGCAGTGACCCCGGGGGAGAATTTAACTATGGCTACACCTTC. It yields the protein CASSDPGGEFNYGYTF.

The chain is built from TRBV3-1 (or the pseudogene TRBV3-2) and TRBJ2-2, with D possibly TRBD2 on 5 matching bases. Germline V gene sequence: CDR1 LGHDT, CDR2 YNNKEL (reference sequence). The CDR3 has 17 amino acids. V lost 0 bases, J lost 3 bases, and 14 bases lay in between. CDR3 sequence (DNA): TGTGCCAGCAGCCAAGAAGTCCCGACTACCTACACCGGGGAGCTGTTTTTT. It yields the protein CASSQEVPTTYTGELFF.

CDR3 coding DNA: TGCGCCAGCAGCTTAAGGGCGTCGACTAGCGGGGGCCCAAACTACGAGCAGTACTTC. It is translated as CASSLRASTSGGPNYEQYF. V and J are TRBV5-1 and TRBJ2-7; 12 nucleotides match TRBD2. The V gene end was trimmed by 2 bases and the J gene end by 3 bases; junction bases not matched to a gene: 15. The V gene's germline CDR1 is SGHRS and CDR2 YFSETQ. The CDR3 has 19 amino acids.